Presented here are 32 T cell receptor beta chains from one specimen sequenced in a study of ipilimumab plus nivolumab after autologous stem cell transplantation (dated by TCRdb to about 2021). The library relied on the immunoSEQ multiplex PCR assay. TCRdb mirrors the immuneACCESS table, restricted to in-frame sequences. Some clones are absent from its copies; in checked studies, under half trace to an unresolved V gene, and the reason for the others is unknown. The sample records 3,400 or so clones, roughly nine tenths of which are singletons. Approximately 23% of the sample is held by the ten biggest clonotypes. The starting material was PBMCs, obtained in a trial of ipilimumab plus nivolumab as post-transplant consolidation. The receptor source for this set is a male donor with multiple myeloma.

The chain links TRBV2 to TRBJ2-7; 7 nucleotides line up with TRBD1. The V gene end was trimmed by 11 bases and the J gene end by 0 bases; junction bases not matched to a gene: 4. Germline V gene lookup returns CDR1 SNHLY and CDR2 FYNNEI. This CDR3 has 12 amino acids. The CDR3 DNA is TGTGCCGGGGGACAGACCTCCTACGAGCAGTACTTC. It yields the protein CAGGQTSYEQYF.

The V gene is TRBV5-4, the J gene TRBJ1-5, with D possibly matching TRBD1 (6 bases). Germline V gene lookup returns CDR1 SGHNT and CDR2 YYREEE (reference sequence). Deletions cut 4 bases from V and 0 bases from J, with 8 bases between. There are 14 residues in the CDR3. CDR3 DNA: TGTGCCAGCAGCGTACAGGGTAGCAATCAGCCCCAGCATTTT. Translation gives CASSVQGSNQPQHF.

The chain recombines TRBV28 with TRBJ2-3; TRBD2 agrees at 11 bases. The CDR3 contains 18 residues. Germline-derived CDR1 and CDR2 are MDHEN and SYDVKM. The J segment lost 2 bases and the V segment lost 7 bases, leaving 14 bases of the junction unmatched. CDR3 protein: CASTSGGWTSGYTDTQYF. In DNA, the CDR3 is TGTGCCAGCACCTCAGGGGGTTGGACTAGCGGGTACACAGATACGCAGTATTTT.

The chain links TRBV10-3 to TRBJ1-2, with D possibly matching TRBD1 (5 bases). Germline V gene lookup returns CDR1 ENHRY and CDR2 SYGVKD. Trimming removed 9 bases at V and 5 bases at J, with 19 bases between. The length of the CDR3 is 14 residues. The DNA of the CDR3 is TGTGCCATTAGACCGGGACGGCAGACTTATGGCTACACCTTC. Protein product: CAIRPGRQTYGYTF.

This clone appeared a single time. This rearrangement joins TRBV5-1 to TRBJ2-2, with 7 bases lining up with TRBD1. Trimming cost V 4 bases and J 5 bases; bases outside gene matches: 8. The length of the CDR3 is 15 residues. Looked up from germline, CDR1 is SGHRS and CDR2 is YFSETQ. The CDR3 loop is CASSTGTVGTGELFF. The DNA of the CDR3 is TGCGCCAGCAGCACTGGGACAGTGGGGACCGGGGAGCTGTTTTTT. Complete variable domain (other parts from reference TRBV5-1 and TRBJ2-2): KAGVTQTPRYLIKTRGQQVTLSCSPISGHRSVSWYQQTPGQGLQFLFEYFSETQRNKGNFPGRFSGRQFSNSRSEMNVSTLELGDSALYLCASSTGTVGTGELFFGEGSRLTVL.

The chain carries TRBV19 and TRBJ1-1, with D unclear. The germline V gene encodes CDR1 LNHDA and CDR2 SQIVND (reference sequence). The CDR3 is made up of 10 amino acids. V lost 8 bases and J 4 bases, leaving 5 bases between the germline ends. Written as DNA, the CDR3 is TGTGCCAGTGTGGGCACTGAAGCTTTCTTT. It specifies CASVGTEAFF. Complete variable domain (other parts from reference TRBV19 and TRBJ1-1): DGGITQSPKYLFRKEGQNVTLSCEQNLNHDAMYWYRQDPGQGLRLIYYSQIVNDFQKGDIAEGYSVSREKKESFPLTVTSAQKNPTAFYLCASVGTEAFFGQGTRLTVV.

The chain carries TRBV6-6 and TRBJ1-2; no reliable D call. The V end was cut by 2 bases, the J end by 4 bases, with 14 bases between. The CDR3 is made up of 15 amino acids. The germline V gene encodes CDR1 MNHNY and CDR2 SVGAGI (reference sequence). The CDR3 DNA reads as TGTGCCAGCAGTTACACGGGTTCGGGCCTCTATGGCTACACCTTC. It translates to CASSYTGSGLYGYTF.

J is TRBJ2-7 and V is TRBV19; possibly TRBD1 for D (6 bases). This CDR3 is 12 amino acids long. V was trimmed by 3 bases and J by 6 bases, leaving 9 bases between them. The germline V gene encodes CDR1 LNHDA and CDR2 SQIVND (reference sequence). CDR3 region: CASSILQGEQYF. CDR3 coding DNA: TGTGCCAGTAGTATCCTACAGGGCGAGCAGTACTTC.

J is TRBJ2-7 and V is TRBV6-1; D unclear. Germline V gene data show CDR1 as MNHNS and CDR2 as SASEGT. The CDR3 extends over 13 amino acids. V lost 2 bases and J lost 1, with 6 bases in between. The CDR3 DNA reads TGTGCCAGCAGTGAACTCCATTCCTACGAGCAGTACTTC. Translated, it gives CASSELHSYEQYF.

The chain's CDR3 is CASRGQGGKTEAFF. The CDR3 DNA reads as TGTGCCAGCAGGGGACAGGGGGGTAAGACTGAAGCTTTCTTT. V is TRBV6-5 and J is TRBJ1-1, with 11 bases lining up with TRBD1. Germline V gene lookup returns CDR1 MNHEY and CDR2 SVGAGI. The trim removed 6 bases at V and 5 bases at J, leaving 5 bases unmatched. The CDR3 spans 14 residues.

This clone occurred a few times. This sequence joins TRBV25-1 and TRBJ1-2; no definite D call. V was shortened by 2 bases and J by 4 bases, with 17 bases between the two germline ends. The CDR3 sequence is 16 residues long. Germline CDR1 MGHDK, CDR2 SYGVNS. CDR3 nucleotides: TGTGCCAGCAGTGAAAGCGGCAGGACCTACTCCTATGGCTACACCTTC. This gives the protein CASSESGRTYSYGYTF.

This chain connects TRBV28 to TRBJ2-5; 8 bases fit TRBD1. Per germline, CDR1 MDHEN and CDR2 SYDVKM. The trim removed 5 bases at V and 4 bases at J, leaving 9 bases unmatched. This CDR3 is 15 amino acids long. The CDR3 here is CASSLRDRPRETQYF. For the CDR3, the DNA is TGTGCCAGCAGTCTAAGGGACAGGCCCAGAGAGACCCAGTACTTC. The variable domain in full, completed from reference TRBV28 and TRBJ2-5, reads DVKVTQSSRYLVKRTGEKVFLECVQDMDHENMFWYRQDPGLGLRLIYFSYDVKMKEKGDIPEGYSVSREKKERFSLILESASTNQTSMYLCASSLRDRPRETQYFGPGTRLLVL.

This clone was detected only once. V is TRBV5-1 and J is TRBJ1-2, with unresolved D. CDR1 is SGHRS, CDR2 YFSETQ, per germline. CDR3 size: 14 residues. Trimming removed 0 bases at V and 6 bases at J, with 12 bases between. The CDR3 nucleotides are TGCGCCAGCAGCTTGGGAGACCAAACCCATGGCTACACCTTC. Translated, it gives CASSLGDQTHGYTF.

V is TRBV19 and J is TRBJ2-1; D is undetermined. The CDR3 extends over 12 amino acids. Deletions cut 5 bases from V and 6 bases from J, with 8 bases between. Germline CDR1 is LNHDA and CDR2 is SQIVND (reference sequence). The CDR3 is CASSGDVNEQFF. The CDR3, as DNA: TGTGCCAGTAGTGGGGATGTCAATGAGCAGTTCTTC.

The chain links TRBV9 to TRBJ1-2; tentative D call: TRBD1 (5 bases). This CDR3 is built from 13 residues. The germline gives CDR1 SGDLS, CDR2 YYNGEE. V gave up 3 bases and J gave up 8 bases, with 14 bases separating them. CDR3 sequence reads: CASSAPGLPGYTF. The CDR3 DNA reads as TGTGCCAGCAGCGCCCCGGGACTCCCGGGCTACACCTTC.

This chain uses TRBV29-1 with TRBJ1-4; maybe TRBD1 (6 bases). Trimming cost V 5 bases and J 8 bases, with 12 bases left between them. This CDR3 region has 12 residues. Germline CDR1 is SQVTM and CDR2 is ANQGSEA. The chain's CDR3 is CSVLQGGEKLFF. The CDR3 DNA is TGCAGCGTTCTACAGGGTGGGGAAAAACTGTTTTTT.

The J gene is TRBJ1-6, the V gene TRBV4-1, with a tentative D call TRBD1 (5 bases). CDR1 MGHRA and CDR2 YSYEKL come from the germline V gene. Trimming stripped 2 bases from V and 4 bases from J, with 12 bases between. The CDR3 runs 16 residues. CDR3 in DNA: TGCGCCAGCAGCCAACCCCGAGGGGATTATAATTCACCCCTCCACTTT. Translating gives CASSQPRGDYNSPLHF.

The chain combines TRBV16 with TRBJ2-1, with D uncertain. Trimming removed 4 bases from V and 6 bases from J, with 4 bases in between. Germline assignment: CDR1 KGHSY and CDR2 FQNENV. The CDR3 consists of 11 residues. For the CDR3, the DNA is TGTGCCAGCAGCCCCTCCAATGAGCAGTTCTTC. The encoded protein is CASSPSNEQFF.

This clone was observed a few times. The rearrangement links TRBV5-1 to TRBJ1-5; D may be TRBD1 (6 bases). CDR1 and CDR2 (germline): SGHRS, YFSETQ. V gave up 4 bases and J gave up 6 bases, with 11 bases separating them. This CDR3 is built from 13 residues. DNA of the CDR3: TGCGCCAGCAGCCTGACAGGCGCTCAGCCCCAGCATTTT. Amino acids: CASSLTGAQPQHF.

CDR3 residues: CATSRPSNNEQFF. The CDR3 DNA reads as TGTGCCACCAGCAGGCCCTCTAACAATGAGCAGTTCTTC. The gene calls are TRBV15 and TRBJ2-1, with unresolved D. The CDR3 runs to 13 residues. Germline V gene sequence: CDR1 LNHNV, CDR2 YYDKDF (reference sequence). Trimming took 3 bases from V and 5 from J, leaving 8 bases between them.

The chain uses TRBV19 and TRBJ1-5; the match to TRBD1 covers 8 bases. Germline V gives CDR1 LNHDA, CDR2 SQIVND (reference sequence). V dropped 5 bases and J dropped 3; count of bases not matched to a gene: 6. The length of the CDR3 is 15 residues. The CDR3: CASSVGTGVNQPQHF. CDR3 sequence (DNA): TGTGCCAGTAGTGTCGGGACAGGAGTCAATCAGCCCCAGCATTTT.

This chain connects TRBV9 to TRBJ1-3; D gene unclear. Looked up from germline, CDR1 is SGDLS and CDR2 is YYNGEE. The CDR3 has 13 residues. Trimming pared 4 bases from V and 4 bases from J, leaving 9 bases between. The CDR3 bases are TGTGCCAGCAGCCCCCAACCCGGAAACACCATATATTTT. Residues: CASSPQPGNTIYF. The full variable domain, completed using reference TRBV9 and TRBJ1-3, is DSGVTQTPKHLITATGQRVTLRCSPRSGDLSVYWYQQSLDQGLQFLIQYYNGEERAKGNILERFSAQQFPDLHSELNLSSLELGDSALYFCASSPQPGNTIYFGEGSWLTVV.

This sequence joins TRBV5-4 and TRBJ2-7, with D unclear. Trimming removed 4 bases from V and 3 bases from J, with 11 bases in between. CDR1 SGHNT and CDR2 YYREEE come from the germline V gene (reference sequence). The CDR3 runs 13 residues. The CDR3 spells CASSGEAHYEQYF. The CDR3 DNA is TGTGCCAGCAGCGGTGAGGCCCACTACGAGCAGTACTTC.

The J gene is TRBJ2-2, the V gene TRBV28, with D uncertain. The CDR3 is 14 residues long. Germline lookup yields CDR1 MDHEN and CDR2 SYDVKM. V gave up 2 bases and J gave up 7 bases, with 11 bases separating them. This CDR3 is CASSLSRVGGELFF. CDR3 coding DNA: TGTGCCAGCAGTTTAAGTAGGGTAGGCGGGGAGCTGTTTTTT.

The chain carries TRBV28 and TRBJ2-1; D remains ambiguous. The ends were cut back, 7 bases at V and 0 bases at J, with 16 bases in the middle. The CDR3 runs to 16 residues. Germline values: CDR1 MDHEN, CDR2 SYDVKM. The CDR3: CASTSSMTRSYNEQFF. CDR3 DNA sequence: TGTGCCAGCACCTCCTCTATGACCCGCTCCTACAATGAGCAGTTCTTC.

The V call is TRBV2, the J call TRBJ1-4; maybe TRBD1 (5 bases). Germline CDR1 SNHLY, CDR2 FYNNEI. V lost 3 bases and J 7 bases, leaving 12 bases between the germline ends. The CDR3 is 14 residues long. Written as DNA, the CDR3 is TGTGCCAGCAGTGATTGGACATCCCCTGAAAAACTGTTTTTT. Its protein product is CASSDWTSPEKLFF.

CDR3 region: CASSKGVDSPLHF. As DNA, the CDR3 is TGTGCCAGTAGTAAGGGGGTCGATTCACCCCTCCACTTT. The gene calls are TRBV19 and TRBJ1-6, with D possibly matching TRBD1 (6 bases). The CDR3 sequence is 13 residues long. The germline V and J ends were trimmed by 4 bases and 8 bases, with 9 bases remaining between them. Looked up from germline, CDR1 is LNHDA and CDR2 is SQIVND (reference sequence).

The V call is TRBV11-3, the J call TRBJ2-1, with 11 bases aligning to TRBD1. V lost 4 bases and J lost 9; bases outside the gene matches: 14. Germline V gene data show CDR1 as SGHNT and CDR2 as YENEEA. The CDR3 consists of 17 residues. The CDR3 DNA reads as TGTGCCAGCAGCTCCCGGCTCGGGACAGGGGGTGGTTCTGAGCAGTTCTTC. Translated: CASSSRLGTGGGSEQFF.

The chain links TRBV5-4 to TRBJ2-7; a possible D gene is TRBD2 (6 bases). The CDR3 has 15 residues. Germline CDR1 reads SGHNT; CDR2 reads YYREEE (reference sequence). Trimming cost V 3 bases and J 7 bases, with 20 bases left between them. Written as DNA, the CDR3 is TGTGCCAGCAGCTCGGGTCGGGAGTTCTCTTTAGAGCAGTACTTC. It is translated as CASSSGREFSLEQYF.

V is TRBV9 and J is TRBJ2-1; 11 bases are a match to TRBD2. CDR1 and CDR2 from the germline V gene are SGDLS and YYNGEE. V gave up 0 bases and J gave up 8 bases; unmatched junction bases: 10. This CDR3 contains 17 residues. The CDR3 DNA follows: TGTGCCAGCAGCGTAGGAAGTCCGACTAGCGGGATCTATGAGCAGTTCTTC. Protein: CASSVGSPTSGIYEQFF.

V gene TRBV5-1 combines with J gene TRBJ1-2; 8 bases map to TRBD1. CDR1 is SGHRS, CDR2 YFSETQ, per germline. This CDR3 has 12 amino acids. With 6 bases clipped from V and 8 bases from J, the junction kept 6 bases outside the gene matches. The CDR3 nucleotides are TGCGCCAGCAACTCGACAGGGGACGGCTACACCTTC. Its protein is CASNSTGDGYTF.

V is TRBV9 and J is TRBJ2-1, with TRBD2 matching 12 bases. The germline gives CDR1 SGDLS, CDR2 YYNGEE. There are 16 residues in the CDR3. Trimming cost V 2 bases and J 7 bases; bases outside gene matches: 7. CDR3 in DNA: TGTGCCAGCAGCGTCGGACTAGCGGGAATAGGAAATGAGCAGTTCTTC. Amino acids: CASSVGLAGIGNEQFF.